The T cell receptor (beta chain) described here comes from a study of CD8 T cells in Susac syndrome. CDR1 is LNHDA, CDR2 SQIVND, per germline (reference sequence). V dropped 6 bases and J dropped 0 bases, with 9 bases sitting between them. The CDR3 contains 14 residues. Negative isolation was used for CD8+ and CD4+ T cells and FACS enrichment for TEMRA cells. Reverse transcription of about 0.5 to 1 ug RNA was performed with random hexamers. A single record per CDR3 protein comes from TCRdb applying MiXCR to the immunoSEQ multiplex PCR reads. This sample has about 200,000 distinct CDR3 sequences, with 92% found just once.

Sequenced material: CD8+ T cells from PBMCs. The V and J genes are TRBV19 and TRBJ2-4; D is ambiguous. This clonotype was sampled from a human donor with multiple sclerosis. The CDR3 spells CASSIGEAKNIQYF. CDR3 DNA sequence: TGTGCCAGTAGCATTGGGGAAGCCAAAAACATTCAGTACTTC.